The subject of this entry is one T cell receptor beta chain. Antigen unknown. Sequence at one end of the junction differs from germline and may be a read error. This sample was included in a study of blood T cells in healthy people across ages. Study in general: About one barcoded beta molecule per two T cells was the capture yield of template switching. Study results and caveats: Older age went with lower TCR beta diversity per million T cells, in a roughly linear way.

The CDR3 is 14 residues long. CDR1 is SGHTA, CDR2 FQGTGA, per germline. It was with a sample-barcoded 5' primer and a J-beta primer mix that a second PCR of about 6 to 12 cycles was run. Samples each returned at least 3 million CDR3-containing paired-end reads. TCRdb re-derived calls from the 5' RACE reads in MiXCR, one entry per CDR3 protein. The sample consists of over a million distinct CDR3 sequences, around 39% of them appearing once. V gene TRBV7-3 combines with J gene TRBJ1-6; TRBD1 matches at 9 bases. Sequenced: blood. The origin of this receptor is a woman between 18 and 30 years old in good health. The CDR3 region has the DNA TGTGTCAGCAGCATCACAGGGGGCTTTTCACCCCTCCACTTT. Protein: CVSSITGGFSPLHF.